This entry features one TCR beta chain sequence. This clonotype was observed a handful of times. What antigen it recognizes has not been identified. The input lacks base qualities; no much larger clone sits a single base away. The data derive from a study of early T cells in non-severe SARS-CoV-2 infection (dated by TCRdb to about 2021). At the level of the whole study: Because TCR sequencing was done on bulk RNA from unsorted whole blood, the alpha and beta chains could not be paired.

Beyond this particular receptor, the publication reports: VDJdb matching was skewed toward anti-spike CD8 responses and likely underestimated virus-specific expansions, missing private and CD4 specificities.

Receptor libraries were prepared by 5' RACE. For sequencing, a NextSeq 500 was employed. Unique molecular identifiers were attached to individual cDNA molecules in the TCR library protocol so that sequencing error and PCR bias could be corrected. TCR alpha and beta chains were both sequenced, and the abundances of alpha and beta sequences in each sample were closely correlated with each other. Per the source publication's procedure: V gene, J gene and CDR3 annotation of TCR sequences was performed with Decombinator V4. Expanded TCRs were defined as changing significantly between any two time points under a Poisson model with p below 0.0001. Abundances of TCRs were expressed as counts per million after normalisation to the total number of TCRs sequenced in each sample. MAIT TCRs were defined by TRAV1-2 paired with TRAJ12, TRAJ20 or TRAJ33, and iNKT TCRs by TRAV10 paired with TRAJ18. A search of VDJdb, accessed on 1 November 2021, was run for TCRs annotated to CMV, EBV and SARS-CoV-2, with TCRs annotated for multiple antigens excluded. TCRdb applied fastp at Q25 and MiXCR to the public reads, then kept only in-frame beta chains. CDR3 protein sequences are deduplicated, and each keeps its most common genes and DNA. For this entry, the V and J calls and clone size follow TCRdb and not the study's own pipeline. Here the sample has some 57,000 distinct CDR3 sequences; around 12% occur a single time. The leading ten clones occupy 4.5% to 5.5% of the sample.

The study was a case-control design nested within a healthcare worker cohort in London, UK, with weekly nasopharyngeal swab PCR tests and blood sampling. Healthcare workers were enrolled in the week of the UK lockdown, from 23 to 31 March 2020, and were followed every week for up to roughly 15 weeks. Spanning cysteine to phenylalanine, the CDR3 consists of 14 amino acids. The only DNA kept is the CDR3, 42 bases in frame from the first base. A distance of 10 bases separates the germline ends of V and J, which lose 6 bases and 0 bases respectively. Recombination linked TRBV12-3 or TRBV12-4 to TRBJ2-3; TRBD2 is possibly the D segment (5 matching bases). Sequencing was carried out using whole blood. The receptor's source is an adult who was a healthcare worker with PCR-confirmed SARS-CoV-2 infection or an uninfected control (not recorded which). The DNA sequence reads TGTGCCAGCAGCCGGACGGGAAGCACAGATACGCAGTATTTT. Translated, it gives CASSRTGSTDTQYF.